This TCR beta chain appears in the sequencing data of a study of T cell responses to AZD1222 COVID-19 vaccine (dated by TCRdb to the early 2020s). Regarding the study in general: TCR sequencing was performed for 230 to 250 trial participants, of whom about 210 were given two doses of AZD1222 and some 26 were given two doses of MenACWY control vaccine. Enrollment into the trials was organized by age into subgroups of 18-55, 56-69 and 70-plus years, and those subgroups contained roughly 140, 27 and 60 TCR-sequenced participants, respectively. On the study overall, not on this receptor specifically: Only five to seven AZD1222 recipients were SARS-CoV-2 seropositive at baseline, limiting conclusions about previously exposed vaccinees. After two AZD1222 doses, both the breadth and the depth of spike-specific TCRs were significantly higher than at day 0 and than in MenACWY recipients. CD4 TCRs associated with the vaccine covered the entire spike protein, and the dominant responses were in regions 160-218 and 743-854. Most participants were white British and females outnumbered males, and the authors suggested that clonal diversity may have been underestimated. Reportedly, almost half of the unique spike-specific TCRs recognized epitopes lying outside the regions that are mutated in the B.1.351 and B.1.1.7 variants. No day 14 peak-response samples were available, so repertoires were characterized only after the peak T cell response. In the small 56-69-year group, the increase in depth fell short of significance, most likely because of low power.

This specimen's time point label, per the study, means: about 28 days (+/-7) after the second vaccine dose. AZD1222 recipients given second doses at about 4 weeks or at about 12 weeks were pooled, since spike-specific TCR depth and breadth were not found to differ between the two schedules. Samples from vaccinated people were obtained from the UK trials COV001 and COV002, which included a single-blind randomized controlled phase 2/3 trial of AZD1222 (ChAdOx1 nCoV-19) in healthy adults. For TCRbeta chain sequencing, PBMC samples from trial participants were taken at day 0 and at day 28 after the second dose. Turning to this clone: This clone's antigen is unknown. There are no base qualities to consult, and no much larger clone falls within one base.

Trimming costs V 5 bases and J 5 bases, and their ends lie 16 bases apart. The germline V gene specifies KGHSH as CDR1 and LQKENI as CDR2. CDR3 length: 15 amino acids, cysteine to phenylalanine. Only CDR3 DNA is held: 45 bases, read in frame from base 1. The CDR3 regions of human TCRbeta chains were analyzed by immunosequencing. The authors' pipeline ran thus. Repertoire TCRs were checked for matches against a reference library of SARS-CoV-2-specific TCRs that had been generated using the MIRA antigen-specificity platform. Breadth was defined as the fraction of unique TCRs that were SARS-CoV-2-associated, and depth was defined as the fraction of total T cells that were SARS-CoV-2-associated. Using the MIRA data, each spike-specific TCR was assigned both to the spike region to which the TCR was reactive and to a CD4 or CD8 class. Log10-transformed breadth and depth values were compared by one-way ANOVA with Sidak's multiple comparisons tests. The table comes from immuneACCESS by way of TCRdb, which keeps in-frame sequences with V and J called. Part of the clones is missing from these tables; in studies checked, under half for an unresolved V gene and the rest for unknown reasons. For V, J and clone size, that table is used; D and trimming come from the DNA. The sample table lists over 130,000 clones, approximately 90% of them with a count of one. The ten largest clones capture 3.1% of the sample.

This receptor was taken from an adult who received the AZD1222 COVID-19 vaccine. The sequence joins TRBV18 to TRBJ1-5, with a tentative D gene TRBD1 over 6 matching bases. Sequencing used peripheral blood, obtained 28 days after the second AZD1222 dose. CDR3 region: CASSAGTPGDQPQHF. The DNA sequence is as follows: TGTGCCAGCTCAGCGGGGACACCCGGAGATCAGCCCCAGCATTTT.